This T cell receptor (beta chain) stems from a study of blood T cells in healthy people across ages. Study results and caveats: Estimated diversity that came from one million T cells was considered an underestimate. Naive and antigen-experienced cells were not separated, limiting conclusive comparison.

Turning to this clonotype: Its antigen is not identified.

Each donor gave approximately 9.5 milliliters of peripheral blood. From germline, CDR1 is MGHRA and CDR2 YSYEKL. CDR3 length: 14 amino acids. The second PCR ran roughly 7 to 12 cycles with a sample-barcoded 5' primer and J-beta primers. TCRdb fed the 5' RACE reads into MiXCR, producing one record per CDR3 protein. The data show 850,000 or so distinct CDR3 sequences, with about 30% seen just once and about 18% held by the top ten. The rearrangement joins TRBV4-1 to TRBJ2-5; possible D gene TRBD2, 5 bases. The assigned J gene may be wrong: the sequence end matches TRBJ2-4 better. Material for sequencing was blood. The source is a woman aged 80 or over in good health. Here the CDR3 reads CASSHPGTKNIQYF. The CDR3 region has the DNA TGCGCCAGCAGCCATCCGGGGACCAAAAACATTCAGTACTTC.